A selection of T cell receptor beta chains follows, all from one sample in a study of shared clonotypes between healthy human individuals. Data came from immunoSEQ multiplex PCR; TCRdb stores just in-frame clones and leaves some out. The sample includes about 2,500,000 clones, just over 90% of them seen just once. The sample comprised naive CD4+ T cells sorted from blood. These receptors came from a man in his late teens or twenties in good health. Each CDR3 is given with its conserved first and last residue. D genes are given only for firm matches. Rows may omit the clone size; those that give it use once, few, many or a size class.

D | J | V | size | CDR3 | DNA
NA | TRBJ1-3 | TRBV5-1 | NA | CASSSDTNSGNTIYF | TGCGCCAGCAGCTCGGACACAAACTCTGGAAACACCATATATTTT
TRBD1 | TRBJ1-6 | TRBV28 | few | CATRDRGGSPLHF | TGTGCCACCCGCGACAGGGGAGGCTCACCCCTCCACTTT
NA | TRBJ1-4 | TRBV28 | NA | CASSPTRGGEKLFF | TGTGCCAGCAGTCCTACAAGGGGAGGTGAAAAACTGTTTTTT
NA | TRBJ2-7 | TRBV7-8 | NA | CASSLGSYEQYF | TGTGCCAGCAGCTTAGGGAGCTACGAGCAGTACTTC
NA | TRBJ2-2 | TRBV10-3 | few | CAISESRPGELFF | TGTGCCATCAGTGAGTCGCGGCCGGGGGAGCTGTTTTTT
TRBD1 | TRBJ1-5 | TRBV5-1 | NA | CASSSTGGNQPQHF | TGCGCCAGCAGCTCGACAGGGGGCAATCAGCCCCAGCATTTT
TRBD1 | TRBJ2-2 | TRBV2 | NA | CASRRQGATGELFF | TGTGCCAGCAGGAGACAGGGCGCCACCGGGGAGCTGTTTTTT
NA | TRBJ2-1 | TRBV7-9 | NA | CASSRGGTYNEQFF | TGTGCCAGCAGCCGAGGGGGGACCTACAATGAGCAGTTCTTC
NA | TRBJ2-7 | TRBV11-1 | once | CASSLGGNYEQYF | TGTGCCAGCAGCTTAGGGGGTAACTACGAGCAGTACTTC
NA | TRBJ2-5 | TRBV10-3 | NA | CANRGGSGETQYF | TGTGCCAACCGTGGGGGATCCGGGGAGACCCAGTACTTC
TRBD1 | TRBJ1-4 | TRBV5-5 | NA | CASSLTGGTNEKLFF | TGTGCCAGCAGTCTTACAGGGGGCACTAATGAAAAACTGTTTTTT
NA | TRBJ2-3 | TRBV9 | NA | CASSVGGAGTDTQYF | TGTGCCAGCAGCGTAGGAGGGGCGGGCACAGATACGCAGTATTTT
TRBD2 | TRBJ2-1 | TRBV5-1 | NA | CASSFGREDNEQFF | TGCGCCAGCAGCTTCGGGCGGGAGGATAATGAGCAGTTCTTC
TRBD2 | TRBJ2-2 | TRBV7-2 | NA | CASSLVVGRANTGELFF | TGTGCCAGCAGCTTAGTTGTCGGGAGGGCGAACACCGGGGAGCTGTTTTTT
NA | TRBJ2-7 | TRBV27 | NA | CASSPKGGGRSSYEQYF | TGTGCCAGCAGCCCAAAGGGCGGGGGCCGAAGCTCCTACGAGCAGTACTTC
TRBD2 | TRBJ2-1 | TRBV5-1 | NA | CASSFPGGNEQFF | TGCGCCAGCAGCTTCCCGGGGGGGAATGAGCAGTTCTTC
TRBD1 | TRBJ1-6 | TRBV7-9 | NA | CASSLGRGTATNSPLHF | TGTGCCAGCAGCTTAGGAAGAGGGACAGCCACCAATTCACCCCTCCACTTT
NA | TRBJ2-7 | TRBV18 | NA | CASSPDRVSYEQYF | TGTGCCAGCTCACCAGACCGGGTCTCCTACGAGCAGTACTTC
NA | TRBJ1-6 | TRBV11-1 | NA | CASSPRGALGNSPLHF | TGTGCCAGCAGCCCACGGGGAGCCTTGGGTAATTCACCCCTCCACTTT
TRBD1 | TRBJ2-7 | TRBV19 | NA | CASSTQPAGQGFYEQYF | TGTGCCAGTAGTACTCAGCCTGCTGGACAGGGCTTCTACGAGCAGTACTTC
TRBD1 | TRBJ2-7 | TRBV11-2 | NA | CASSLRSKSRTGGRGQYF | TGTGCCAGCAGCTTACGTAGCAAATCAAGGACAGGGGGGCGCGGGCAGTACTTC
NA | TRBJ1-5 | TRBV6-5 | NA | CASRQGNQPQHF | TGTGCCAGCAGGCAGGGGAATCAGCCCCAGCATTTT
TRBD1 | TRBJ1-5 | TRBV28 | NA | CASTLNRDRGPNQPQHF | TGTGCCAGCACCCTAAATCGGGACAGGGGGCCAAATCAGCCCCAGCATTTT
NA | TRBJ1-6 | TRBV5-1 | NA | CASYMEEGSPLHF | TGCGCCAGCTATATGGAGGAAGGATCACCCCTCCACTTT
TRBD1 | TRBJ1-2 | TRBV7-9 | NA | CASSLTQGRGAIGYTF | TGTGCCAGCAGCTTGACACAGGGGAGAGGGGCAATCGGCTACACCTTC
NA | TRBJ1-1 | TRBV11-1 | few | CARNTEAFF | TGTGCTCGAAACACTGAAGCTTTCTTT
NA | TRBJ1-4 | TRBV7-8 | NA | CASSLAERGEKLFF | TGTGCCAGCAGCTTAGCGGAAAGGGGGGAAAAACTGTTTTTT
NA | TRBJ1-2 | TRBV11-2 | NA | CASSPPDGYGYTF | TGTGCCAGCAGCCCCCCCGACGGCTATGGCTACACCTTT
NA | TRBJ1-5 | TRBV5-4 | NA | CASSLGGRDQPQHF | TGTGCCAGCAGCTTGGGGGGCAGGGATCAGCCCCAGCATTTT
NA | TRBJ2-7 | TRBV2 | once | CASSDAGRYEQYF | TGTGCCAGTAGTGATGCAGGGCGTTACGAGCAGTACTTC
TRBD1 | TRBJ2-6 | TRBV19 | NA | CASSSGTGGSGANVLTF | TGTGCCAGTAGCTCCGGGACAGGAGGCTCTGGGGCCAACGTCCTGACTTTC
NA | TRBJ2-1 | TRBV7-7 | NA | CASSQTSGGGSSEQFF | TGTGCTAGCAGCCAAACGTCGGGGGGCGGGTCAAGTGAGCAGTTCTTC
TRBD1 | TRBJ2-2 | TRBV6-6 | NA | CASRNRGSDTGELFF | TGTGCCAGCAGGAACAGGGGTTCGGACACCGGGGAGCTGTTTTTT
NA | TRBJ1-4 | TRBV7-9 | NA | CASSPSRMVEKLFF | TGTGCCAGCAGCCCCTCGAGGATGGTTGAAAAACTGTTTTTT
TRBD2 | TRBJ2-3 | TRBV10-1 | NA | CATEPMTSGATDTQYF | TGCGCCACCGAACCGATGACTAGCGGGGCCACAGATACGCAGTATTTT
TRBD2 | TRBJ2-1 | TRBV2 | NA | CASNLLAGGPNEQFF | TGTGCCAGCAACCTACTAGCGGGGGGTCCCAATGAGCAGTTCTTC
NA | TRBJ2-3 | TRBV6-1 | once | CASSEDRGDTQYF | TGTGCCAGCAGTGAAGACCGAGGGGATACGCAGTATTTT
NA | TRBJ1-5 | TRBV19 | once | CASSWTGNQPQHF | TGTGCCAGTAGCTGGACAGGCAATCAGCCCCAGCATTTT
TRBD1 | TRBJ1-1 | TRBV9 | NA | CASSADRDLTNTEAFF | TGTGCCAGCAGCGCGGACAGGGACCTCACGAACACTGAAGCTTTCTTT
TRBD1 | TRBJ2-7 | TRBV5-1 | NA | CASSLTVYRGYEQYF | TGTGCCAGCAGTTTGACGGTCTACAGGGGCTACGAGCAGTACTTC
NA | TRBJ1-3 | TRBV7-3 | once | CASSSQGPGNTIYF | TGTGCCAGCAGCTCGCAGGGGCCCGGAAACACCATATATTTT
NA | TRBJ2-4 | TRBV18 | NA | CASSPREGGEGYF | TGTGCCAGCTCACCGCGAGAGGGGGGAGAGGGGTACTTC
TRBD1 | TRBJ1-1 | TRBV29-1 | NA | CSVGTVMNTEAFF | TGCAGCGTGGGGACAGTCATGAACACTGAAGCTTTCTTT